A selection of T cell receptor beta chains follows, all from one sample in a study of blood T cell repertoires in COVID-19. Produced via immunoSEQ multiplex PCR; TCRdb's table is partial and in-frame only. Altogether under 450,000 clones are present, 80% to 90% being singletons, with the ten largest covering under 1.5%. Specimen: PBMCs or T cells enriched from blood (not recorded which). Receptors were obtained from a man between 25 and 39 years old who had recovered from COVID-19. Each CDR3 is given with its conserved first and last residue. The D gene is left open where the match is weak. Where a row states a size, it is once, few, many or the class of an expanded clone; other rows omit it.

>TRBD2|TRBV4-2|few|TRBJ2-1
TGTGCCAGCAGCGAACCCTCCGGGGGGGCCTTGAATGAGCAGTTCTTC
CASSEPSGGALNEQFF
>.|TRBV5-1|.|TRBJ2-3
TGCGCCAGCAGCTTCGGACTTACAGATACGCAGTATTTT
CASSFGLTDTQYF
>TRBD1|TRBV6-5|.|TRBJ2-2
TGTGCCAGCAGAGGACAGGGGATCGGGGAGCTGTTTTTT
CASRGQGIGELFF
>.|TRBV12-3/TRBV12-4|.|TRBJ1-1
TGTGCCAGCAGCCTCCGACAGTACACTGAAGCTTTCTTT
CASSLRQYTEAFF
>TRBD1|TRBV7-9|.|TRBJ2-3
TGTGCCAGCAGCGAGCTAAGGATCAACAGGGGGCGAGGGACGGATACGCAGTATTTT
CASSELRINRGRGTDTQYF
>TRBD1|TRBV18|.|TRBJ2-7
TGTGCCAGCTCACCTCCGGGACAGGGGGGATACGAGCAGTACTTC
CASSPPGQGGYEQYF
>.|TRBV6-5|few|TRBJ1-5
TGTGCCAGCAGTTTTCCGACAAACCAGCCCCAGCATTTT
CASSFPTNQPQHF
>.|TRBV18|.|TRBJ1-1
TGTGCCAGCTCACCACCGGGCAGGGGAAGTGGGAACACTGAAGCTTTCTTT
CASSPPGRGSGNTEAFF
>.|TRBV6-5|.|TRBJ2-6
TGTGCCAGCAGGTGGGGAGTTGGGGCCAACGTCCTGACTTTC
CASRWGVGANVLTF
>TRBD1|TRBV29-1|.|TRBJ1-1
TGCAGCGTCGAGGTGGGACAGGGGACTGAAGCTTTCTTT
CSVEVGQGTEAFF
>TRBD2|TRBV15|.|TRBJ2-3
TGTGCCACCAGCAGCAGCGGGGGGGCCACAGATACGCAGTATTTT
CATSSSGGATDTQYF
>.|TRBV11-3|.|TRBJ1-6
TGTGCCAGCAGCTCGGACAGCTATAATTCACCCCTCCACTTT
CASSSDSYNSPLHF
>.|TRBV19|.|TRBJ1-2
TGTGCCGCGGGTGGGCCCAGGGGACCTGACACCTTC
CAAGGPRGPDTF
>.|TRBV6-1|.|TRBJ1-1
TGTGCCAGCAGTGAAGTCTATGGCAGGGGAGCCGCTGAAGCTTTCTTT
CASSEVYGRGAAEAFF
>TRBD1|TRBV4-3|.|TRBJ1-2
TGCGCCAGCAGCCAATACAGGGGGGACTATGGCTACACCTTC
CASSQYRGDYGYTF
>.|TRBV5-1|.|TRBJ1-3
TGCGCCAGCAGCTTGGATCTGGGCGGGGGTGGAAACACCATATATTTT
CASSLDLGGGGNTIYF
>TRBD1|TRBV14|.|TRBJ1-2
TGTGCCAGCAGCCAACAGACAGGGGGGAGGCCTAACTATGGCTACACCTTC
CASSQQTGGRPNYGYTF
>TRBD1|TRBV19|.|TRBJ1-6
TGTGCCAGTACAGGGGGCCTGGGGGGCAATTCACCCCTCCACTTT
CASTGGLGGNSPLHF
>.|TRBV5-1|.|TRBJ2-5
TGCGCCAGCAGCGTGGGGGCCTCAGCGGGAAGGGAGACCCAGTACTTC
CASSVGASAGRETQYF
>.|TRBV30|.|TRBJ1-1
TGTGCCTGGAGGTGGGGAGGGAATACTGAAGCTTTCTTT
CAWRWGGNTEAFF
>.|TRBV5-1|once|TRBJ1-1
TGCGCCAGCAGAGACGCAGGGGTTGCCACTGAAGCTTTCTTT
CASRDAGVATEAFF
>TRBD1|TRBV7-9|.|TRBJ2-1
TGTGCCAGCAGACTGGGACAGGGAAATGAGCAGTTCTTC
CASRLGQGNEQFF
>TRBD2|TRBV12-5|.|TRBJ2-7
TGTGCTAGTGGTTTGGCGGGGGGGGACTTCTACGAGCAGTACTTC
CASGLAGGDFYEQYF
>.|TRBV6-5|.|TRBJ1-2
TGTGCCAGCAGTCACGGCGGCACCCACTATGGCTACACCTTC
CASSHGGTHYGYTF
>.|TRBV14|.|TRBJ1-3
TGTGCCAGCAGCCAAATGGGACTCTCTGGAAACACCATATATTTT
CASSQMGLSGNTIYF
>.|TRBV6-4|few|TRBJ2-2
TGTGCCAGCAGCAAACAGCCTGCTGGGGAGCTGTTTTTT
CASSKQPAGELFF
>.|TRBV13|.|TRBJ2-1
TGTGCCAGCAGCTTAGTAACAAAGTCCTACAATGAGCAGTTCTTC
CASSLVTKSYNEQFF
>.|TRBV12-3/TRBV12-4|.|TRBJ2-1
TGTGCCAGCAGTTTAGGGTACCTACTGGAGCAGTTCTTC
CASSLGYLLEQFF
>.|TRBV6-5|.|TRBJ2-5
TGTGCCAGCACCCAAACGGGGAGCCGGGAGACCCAGTACTTC
CASTQTGSRETQYF
>.|TRBV14|.|TRBJ1-1
TGTGCCAGCAGTCAGGCTCCTGGACACCTAAGGGGGAACACTGAAGCTTTCTTT
CASSQAPGHLRGNTEAFF
>.|TRBV9|.|TRBJ2-7
TGTGCCAGCAGCGCTACAGAGACCTACGAGCAGTACTTC
CASSATETYEQYF
>TRBD1|TRBV18|.|TRBJ1-1
TGTGCCAGCTCACAAGGACAGGGACAGCTGAACACTGAAGCTTTCTTT
CASSQGQGQLNTEAFF
>.|TRBV6-2/TRBV6-3|.|TRBJ2-4
TGTGCCAGCAGCGACCAATCAGGGTATGGGAAAAACATTCAGTACTTC
CASSDQSGYGKNIQYF
>TRBD1|TRBV3-1/TRBV3-2|.|TRBJ2-5
TGTGCCAGCAGCCAGGACAGGTTCCCCGAGACCCAGTACTTC
CASSQDRFPETQYF
>TRBD1|TRBV7-7|.|TRBJ2-2
TGTGCTAGCAGCCACGACAGGGACGGGGAGCTGTTTTTT
CASSHDRDGELFF
>TRBD1|TRBV27|.|TRBJ1-2
TGTGCCAGCAGTAATCGACAGGGTAGCTATGGCTACACCTTC
CASSNRQGSYGYTF
>.|TRBV18|.|TRBJ2-1
TGTGCCAGCTCACCAACCTACAGCGGAGAGATCGGGAATGAGCAGTTCTTC
CASSPTYSGEIGNEQFF
>TRBD1|TRBV6-5|once|TRBJ1-1
TGTGCCAGCAAAAGGGGTACAGGGGCGACGTTTGAAGCTTTCTTT
CASKRGTGATFEAFF
>TRBD1|TRBV4-1|.|TRBJ1-4
TGCGCCAGCAGCCAAGATCAGGGGGCGAGGACGGCTAATGAAAAACTGTTTTTT
CASSQDQGARTANEKLFF
>TRBD2|TRBV30|.|TRBJ2-1
TGTGCCTGGAGTGTAACTGCGCGGGGGGAGCAGCTCTTC
CAWSVTARGEQLF
>TRBD1|TRBV7-6|once|TRBJ1-2
TGTGCCAGCAGCTTATCAGGGACAGGGTCTCCCTATGGCTACACCTTC
CASSLSGTGSPYGYTF
>.|TRBV9|.|TRBJ1-1
TGTGCCAGCAGCGCCACAGGGATGGGAGAAGCTTTCTTT
CASSATGMGEAFF